This is a list of T cell receptor beta chains from one sample in a study of T-cell reconstitution after alpha-beta-depleted transplantation in children. MiXCR, run by TCRdb on the PCR reads, gives a single entry per CDR3 protein. The table has some 440,000 distinct CDR3 sequences, 15% to 20% seen once. The starting material was PBMCs, mostly from graft donor cells, obtained 360 days after TCRalphabeta/CD19-depleted stem cell transplant. The receptors were gathered from a boy younger than two who had a stem cell transplant for Wiskott-Aldrich syndrome, so the T cells may come from the graft donor. Each CDR3 is given without its conserved first and last residue.

>TRBJ2-5|TRBV5-1|13
ASSLGTGGAETQY
>TRBJ1-3|TRBV18|12
ASSPDRGLNTIY
>TRBJ2-5|TRBV24-1|14
ATSDRTGRAQETQY
>TRBJ2-7|TRBV18|15
ASSPTTSLASRYEQY
>TRBJ2-3|TRBV29-1|14
SVEEGQKRRTDTQY
>TRBJ2-1|TRBV20-1|11
SARPGKRDEQF
>TRBJ2-5|TRBV24-1|14
ATSDLPGQGQETQY
>TRBJ2-1|TRBV3-1|14
ASSPIAGGNYNEQF
>TRBJ2-5|TRBV5-1|13
ASSLDDAGGKTQY
>TRBJ1-4|TRBV7-2|12
ASSLGQGIYQLF
>TRBJ2-1|TRBV7-6|13
ASSSSGSWYNEQF
>TRBJ2-7|TRBV9|12
ASSLRGTSYEQY
>TRBJ2-7|TRBV12-3/TRBV12-4|10
ASGRGAYEQY
>TRBJ2-7|TRBV4-2|14
ASSQGEGDKSYEQY
>TRBJ2-4|TRBV24-1|13
ATSDTTGSRNIQY
>TRBJ2-1|TRBV20-1|12
SAEGPPLYNEQF
>TRBJ2-7|TRBV20-1|11
SARDSSSYEQY
>TRBJ2-7|TRBV2|14
ASSPGARRTFYEQY
>TRBJ2-6|TRBV13|18
ASSLGSRLAGSSGANVLT
>TRBJ2-6|TRBV7-2|15
ASSLARGHSGANVLT
>TRBJ2-3|TRBV5-1|12
ASSSRGMTDTQY